Each of the 29 T cell receptor beta chains below was sequenced from the same sample in a study of cytomegalovirus exposure and HLA in healthy donors. Both 60 Vbeta primers and 13 Jbeta primers went into the PCR. Some clones are missing from TCRdb's copy, which holds only in-frame ones; the method was immunoSEQ multiplex PCR. The data hold more than 140,000 clones, with over 75% observed a single time. Sequencing input: PBMCs. These receptors came from a male donor in good health and CMV-seronegative.

V gene TRBV7-9 combines with J gene TRBJ1-2; perhaps TRBD1 as D (5 bases). The CDR3 loop spans 16 amino acids. Trimming took 4 bases from V and 2 from J, leaving 17 bases between them. Per the germline V gene, CDR1 is SEHNR and CDR2 is FQNEAQ (reference sequence). The chain's CDR3 is CASSSWGELPNYGYTF. The CDR3 region has the DNA TGTGCCAGCAGCTCGTGGGGGGAACTGCCCAACTATGGCTACACCTTC.

This clone was detected only once. CDR3 bases: TGTGCCTGGAGTGTCGTCGACAGAGACAATCAGCCCCAGCATTTT. It translates to CAWSVVDRDNQPQHF. This chain connects TRBV30 to TRBJ1-5; tentatively, D is TRBD1 (5 bases). Trimming removed 0 bases from V and 3 bases from J, with 12 bases in between. Germline CDR1 GTSNPN, CDR2 SVGIG (reference sequence). The CDR3 covers 15 residues. Combining the CDR3 with reference TRBV30 and TRBJ1-5 gives the whole variable domain SQTIHQWPATLVQPVGSPLSLECTVEGTSNPNLYWYRQAAGRGLQLLFYSVGIGQISSEVPQNLSASRPQDRQFILSSKKLLLSDSGFYLCAWSVVDRDNQPQHFGDGTRLSIL.

The V and J genes are TRBV5-1 and TRBJ2-5; D might be TRBD1 (5 bases). The DNA end is a closer match to TRBJ2-7, so the J assignment may be wrong. The germline CDR1 and CDR2 sequences are SGHRS and YFSETQ. The CDR3 contains 14 residues. The CDR3 loop is CASSTQGSRDEQYF. The CDR3 coding sequence is TGCGCCAGCAGCACCCAGGGTTCTCGAGACGAGCAGTACTTC.

The rearrangement uses TRBV5-4 and TRBJ2-1; TRBD2 aligns across 9 bases. J was trimmed by 6 bases and V by 0 bases; bases with no gene match: 4. The CDR3 is 15 amino acids. Germline values: CDR1 SGHNT, CDR2 YYREEE (reference sequence). CDR3 in DNA: TGTGCCAGCAGCTTGGCGTTAGCGGGAGTCAATGAGCAGTTCTTC. Its translation: CASSLALAGVNEQFF.

V and J are TRBV19 and TRBJ2-7; D is perhaps TRBD1 (6 bases). Trimming shortened V by 2 bases and J by 4 bases, and 15 bases separated the two germline ends. The CDR3 has 15 amino acids. Germline-derived CDR1 and CDR2 are LNHDA and SQIVND (reference sequence). CDR3 nucleotide sequence: TGTGCCAGTAGTATAAGGCCAGGGGTTGTGTACGAGCAGTACTTC. Translating it yields CASSIRPGVVYEQYF. Drawing the rest from reference TRBV19 and TRBJ2-7, the complete variable domain is DGGITQSPKYLFRKEGQNVTLSCEQNLNHDAMYWYRQDPGQGLRLIYYSQIVNDFQKGDIAEGYSVSREKKESFPLTVTSAQKNPTAFYLCASSIRPGVVYEQYFGPGTRLTVT.

This chain joins TRBV7-9 and TRBJ1-2; TRBD1 might be the D (5 bases). The CDR3 has 16 residues. Germline V CDR1 and CDR2: SEHNR, FQNEAQ (reference sequence). Deletions cut 5 bases from V and 4 bases from J, with 20 bases between. Written as DNA, the CDR3 is TGTGCCAGCAGCGGGGAGGGACGGCCGAGGGGCTATGGCTACACCTTC. This sequence encodes CASSGEGRPRGYGYTF.

The gene calls are TRBV1 and TRBJ2-1; the table's TRBD1 call for D was not verified on the DNA. TRBV1 is a pseudogene. This CDR3 is built from 12 residues. CDR3 bases: TGCACCAGCAGCCGGGACAACAATGAGCAGTTCTTC. Its protein is CTSSRDNNEQFF.

The rearrangement uses TRBV9 and TRBJ2-7; D not resolved. CDR3 length equals 14 residues. The ends were cut back, 0 bases at V and 1 base at J, with 8 bases in the middle. Germline loops: CDR1 SGDLS, CDR2 YYNGEE. The CDR3, as DNA: TGTGCCAGCAGCGTAGATCCCTCGTCCTACGAGCAGTACTTC. It encodes CASSVDPSSYEQYF.

The genes are TRBV4-2 and TRBJ2-7, with a possible D match to TRBD1 (6 bases). Germline assignment: CDR1 LGHNA and CDR2 YNFKEQ. Between the trimmed V and J ends, which lost 1 base and 0 bases, there was a span of 7 bases. The CDR3 has 14 residues. The CDR3 bases are TGTGCCAGCAGCCAAGCGGACAGCTCCTACGAGCAGTACTTC. It specifies CASSQADSSYEQYF.

This chain connects TRBV7-3 to TRBJ2-1, with TRBD2 matching 11 bases. V gave up 5 bases and J gave up 2 bases; unmatched junction bases: 2. In germline, CDR1 is SGHTA, CDR2 FQGTGA. The length of the CDR3 is 15 residues. This CDR3 reads CASSTGLAAYNEQFF. DNA for the CDR3: TGTGCCAGCAGCACGGGACTAGCGGCCTACAATGAGCAGTTCTTC. The whole variable domain, remainder taken from reference TRBV7-3 and TRBJ2-1, is GAGVSQTPSNKVTEKGKYVELRCDPISGHTALYWYRQSLGQGPEFLIYFQGTGAADDSGLPNDRFFAVRPEGSVSTLKIQRTERGDSAVYLCASSTGLAAYNEQFFGPGTRLTVL.

This chain connects TRBV30 to TRBJ2-5; a possible D gene is TRBD1 (5 bases). Germline V gene data show CDR1 as GTSNPN and CDR2 as SVGIG (reference sequence). The CDR3 consists of 12 residues. V was cut by 2 bases and J by 5 bases, with 9 bases left in between. As DNA, the CDR3 is TGTGCCTGGAGTCAGGGTCGGGAGACCCAGTACTTC. Translating it yields CAWSQGRETQYF. Combining the CDR3 with reference TRBV30 and TRBJ2-5 gives the whole variable domain SQTIHQWPATLVQPVGSPLSLECTVEGTSNPNLYWYRQAAGRGLQLLFYSVGIGQISSEVPQNLSASRPQDRQFILSSKKLLLSDSGFYLCAWSQGRETQYFGPGTRLLVL.

The rearrangement joins TRBV6-1 to TRBJ2-3; weak D call: TRBD2 (6 bases). Germline values: CDR1 MNHNS, CDR2 SASEGT. CDR3 length equals 13 residues. The V end lost 10 bases, the J end lost 5 bases, and 16 bases lay between the germline ends. This CDR3 is CAILALGGDTQYF. The CDR3 nucleotides are TGTGCCATCCTAGCCTTGGGGGGAGATACGCAGTATTTT.

This clone was detected a few times. The chain uses TRBV5-6 and TRBJ2-7; D is possibly TRBD1 (5 bases). Per the germline V gene, CDR1 is SGHDT and CDR2 is YYEEEE. This CDR3 is 13 amino acids long. The germline V and J ends were trimmed by 0 bases and 7 bases, with 11 bases remaining between them. The CDR3 protein is CASSLGRVWEQYF. The CDR3 DNA sequence: TGTGCCAGCAGCTTGGGCAGGGTCTGGGAGCAGTACTTC.

This clone was seen a few times. The chain links TRBV7-9 to TRBJ2-1, with D unclear. The V end lost 2 bases, the J end lost 0 bases, and 14 bases lay between the germline ends. The CDR3 is 17 residues long. CDR1 is SEHNR, CDR2 FQNEAQ, per germline (reference sequence). This CDR3 is CASSLRKERISYNEQFF. CDR3 DNA: TGTGCCAGCAGCTTAAGGAAGGAGCGTATCTCCTACAATGAGCAGTTCTTC.

The rearrangement uses TRBV5-4 and TRBJ1-2; tentatively, D is TRBD1 (5 bases). Germline-derived CDR1 and CDR2 are SGHNT and YYREEE (reference sequence). The CDR3 is made up of 12 amino acids. V was shortened by 4 bases and J by 12 bases, with 16 bases between the two germline ends. CDR3 sequence (DNA): TGTGCCAGCAGCCAGGTTGGGGCAGCCAACACCTTC. Its translation: CASSQVGAANTF.

The chain couples TRBV6-5 to TRBJ2-2, with 11 bases aligning to TRBD1. Germline trimming cut 6 bases from V and 7 bases from J; bases unmatched to any gene: 7. The CDR3 runs 15 residues. Germline CDR1 reads MNHEY; CDR2 reads SVGAGI. The CDR3 DNA is TGTGCCAGCAGCCGGCCGGGACAGGGGGACGGGGAGCTGTTTTTT. Translation gives CASSRPGQGDGELFF.

This chain's CDR3 is CASSGTAISNQPQHF. Here the CDR3 DNA reads TGTGCCAGCAGCGGGACAGCTATTAGCAATCAGCCCCAGCATTTT. The rearrangement joins TRBV6-1 to TRBJ1-5, with 7 bases identical to TRBD1. The CDR3 runs 15 residues. Germline V gene lookup returns CDR1 MNHNS and CDR2 SASEGT. The trim removed 6 bases at V and 0 bases at J, leaving 5 bases unmatched.

The rearrangement uses TRBV18 and TRBJ2-4; 10 nucleotides line up with TRBD1. With 3 bases clipped from V and 5 bases from J, the junction kept 10 bases outside the gene matches. This CDR3 has 17 residues. CDR1 is KGHSH, CDR2 LQKENI, per germline. The CDR3 reads CASSPSGQGLLQNIQYF. Written as DNA, the CDR3 is TGTGCCAGCTCACCGTCGGGACAGGGGTTACTCCAAAACATTCAGTACTTC.

The CDR3 DNA reads as TGTGCCAGCCTTTCGACGCAGGGAAATACTGAAGCTTTCTTT. The encoded protein is CASLSTQGNTEAFF. The chain is built from TRBV18 and TRBJ1-1; possible D gene TRBD1, 5 bases. The germline V and J ends were trimmed by 8 bases and 5 bases, with 18 bases remaining between them. This CDR3 comprises 14 residues. Germline values: CDR1 KGHSH, CDR2 LQKENI. Full variable domain (missing parts from reference TRBV18 and TRBJ1-1): NAGVMQNPRHLVRRRGQEARLRCSPMKGHSHVYWYRQLPEEGLKFMVYLQKENIIDESGMPKERFSAEFPKEGPSILRIQQVVRGDSAAYFCASLSTQGNTEAFFGQGTRLTVV.

The chain combines TRBV5-1 with TRBJ2-1; 8 bases align to TRBD1. The V segment lost 4 bases and the J segment 0 bases; nucleotides outside the gene matches: 6. Looked up from germline, CDR1 is SGHRS and CDR2 is YFSETQ. This CDR3 has 16 amino acids. The CDR3 reads CASSLRTGSSYNEQFF. In DNA form, the CDR3 reads TGCGCCAGCAGCCTCAGGACAGGGAGCTCCTACAATGAGCAGTTCTTC.

This clone was picked up one time. The chain carries TRBV2 and TRBJ1-2; TRBD1 matches at 7 bases. J was trimmed by 0 bases and V by 5 bases; bases with no gene match: 6. Germline V gives CDR1 SNHLY, CDR2 FYNNEI. The CDR3 is 15 residues long. The CDR3 region is CASSLDRASNYGYTF. CDR3 bases: TGTGCCAGCAGTCTCGACAGGGCTTCTAACTATGGCTACACCTTC.

The chain has TRBV12-5 and TRBJ2-7, with D maybe TRBD2 (7 bases). The CDR3 has 16 amino acids. V was trimmed by 5 bases and J by 2 bases, leaving 19 bases between them. Germline V gene data show CDR1 as LGHNT and CDR2 as FRNRAP. The CDR3 protein is CASGPPRGAGPYEQYF. DNA of the CDR3: TGTGCTAGTGGTCCCCCCCGGGGGGCTGGTCCCTACGAGCAGTACTTC.

This clone turned up a few times. The chain carries TRBV4-1 and TRBJ2-7; weak D call: TRBD1 (6 bases). Looked up from germline, CDR1 is MGHRA and CDR2 is YSYEKL. V was cut by 3 bases and J by 4 bases, with 13 bases left in between. This CDR3 contains 14 residues. In nucleotides, the CDR3 is TGCGCCAGCAGCCAGGCCGGACAGCAGTACGAGCAGTACTTC. Its translation is CASSQAGQQYEQYF.

The gene calls are TRBV18 and TRBJ2-2; D is uncertain. The V gene lost 3 bases and the J gene lost 3 bases, with 8 bases spanning the gap. This CDR3 is 14 amino acids long. The germline V gene encodes CDR1 KGHSH and CDR2 LQKENI. CDR3: CASSPLSDTGELFF. CDR3 sequence (DNA): TGTGCCAGCTCACCCCTATCGGACACCGGGGAGCTGTTTTTT.

About this clone: This same CDR3 is encoded by further DNA sequences in the sample. DNA of the CDR3: TGTGCCAGCAGTTACTCGTCAGGGGGGTCCTACGAGCAGTACTTC. Translated: CASSYSSGGSYEQYF. V usage is TRBV6-5 and J usage is TRBJ2-7; D may be TRBD1 (7 bases). The CDR3 has 15 residues. The V end was cut by 0 bases, the J end by 1 base, with 10 bases between. Germline CDR1 MNHEY, CDR2 SVGAGI.

The sample holds one count of this clone. The rearrangement uses TRBV7-9 and TRBJ2-7; 7 bases fit TRBD2. Germline lookup yields CDR1 SEHNR and CDR2 FQNEAQ (reference sequence). The V and J ends lost 0 bases and 0 bases, in that order; junction bases with no gene match: 2. The CDR3 length is 15 residues. The CDR3 DNA sequence: TGTGCCAGCAGCTTAGCGGGCGGGGGCTCCTACGAGCAGTACTTC. Its translation is CASSLAGGGSYEQYF.

V gene TRBV11-2 combines with J gene TRBJ2-5, with D tentatively TRBD2 (5 bases). The CDR3 extends over 17 amino acids. The V end was cut by 4 bases, the J end by 0 bases, with 18 bases between. Germline V gene sequence: CDR1 SGHAT, CDR2 FQNNGV. The CDR3 DNA sequence: TGTGCCAGCAGCTCTAACCCCGAAGGAGGCTACCAAGAGACCCAGTACTTC. Translated: CASSSNPEGGYQETQYF.

The DNA of the CDR3 is TGTGCCAGCAGCTTAGCCCCAACGGGAGCTTTCTTT. This translates into CASSLAPTGAFF. The chain has TRBV11-1 and TRBJ1-1; no definite D call. The V gene's germline CDR1 is SGHAT and CDR2 FQDESV (reference sequence). Trimming cost V 0 bases and J 10 bases, with 9 bases left between them. This CDR3 has 12 amino acids.

V and J are TRBV5-1 and TRBJ2-2, with 8 bases lining up with TRBD2. CDR1 SGHRS and CDR2 YFSETQ come from the germline V gene. This CDR3 region has 17 residues. V trimming: 4 bases; J trimming: 6 bases; junction bases outside the gene matches: 14. The CDR3 DNA follows: TGCGCCAGCAGCCCGTATCGGCTAGCGGGCGCGGCCGGGGAGCTGTTTTTT. Its protein product is CASSPYRLAGAAGELFF.